This record looks at one TCR beta chain sequence and its context. Its antigen is still unknown. Every sample had its cDNA made across eight separate reactions. TCRdb reprocessed the 5' RACE reads, keeping one entry per CDR3 protein, no DNA. The listing contains around 450,000 distinct CDR3 sequences. The data were obtained in a study of monozygotic twins with inflammatory bowel disease. The study's findings and limits: Repertoire likeness was no different across concordant and discordant twins, perhaps owing to restricted power. Clonotype sharing was lower in IBD patients than healthy twins, most markedly with disease activity. IBD patients carried less diverse TCRbeta repertoires (inverse Simpson) than healthy co-twins.

CDR3 size: 16 residues. Germline V gene sequence: CDR1 MNHNS, CDR2 SASEGT. This TCR was sampled from a human donor with ulcerative colitis or Crohn's disease, or a healthy co-twin of an affected twin (not recorded which). This chain uses TRBV6-1 with TRBJ1-2. The sample taken for sequencing was blood. CDR3 in amino acids: CASSQGSNPANYGYTF.